The T cell receptor beta chain under discussion was sequenced for a study of blood T cell repertoires in COVID-19. Overall study context: The United States, Italy and Spain were the sources of the acute and convalescent COVID-19 samples. T cells, B-cell-depleted T cells, or PBMCs provided the cDNA or gDNA that served as material.

Original processing notes: Cell counts per sample came from amplifying reference gene primers. The table came from immunoSEQ multiplex PCR; TCRdb's copy has only in-frame clones and leaves some out. From that table come the V and J calls and clone size; the DNA was used to work out D and trimming. The sample has over 100,000 clones, around nine tenths seen once. In this sample, this clone turned up a few times. CDR1 and CDR2 (germline): SQVTM, ANQGSEA. This CDR3 has 15 residues. V was clipped by 5 bases and J by 0 bases, with 14 bases between them. It was during active infection that Seattle patients were enrolled and then longitudinally followed.

The chain is built from TRBV29-1 and TRBJ1-3; D possibly corresponds to TRBD1 (6 bases). The receptor's source is a man between 60 and 75 years old with COVID-19, enrolled during active disease. Input material: peripheral blood. CDR3: CSVWGGAFSGNTIYF. The CDR3 DNA follows: TGCAGCGTTTGGGGGGGGGCTTTCTCTGGAAACACCATATATTTT.